A selection of T cell receptor beta chains follows, all from one sample in a study of blood T cell repertoires in COVID-19. Sequenced by immunoSEQ multiplex PCR; TCRdb stores in-frame clones only, minus some. This table holds about 240,000 clones, around 82% found once. Sequencing was carried out using peripheral blood. These receptors all stem from a woman between 70 and 85 years old with acute or convalescent COVID-19. Each CDR3 is given with its conserved first and last residue. D genes are given only for firm matches. Only part of the rows carry a size: once, few, many, or a class if the clone is expanded.

V	D	size	J	DNA	CDR3
TRBV19	.	few	TRBJ1-6	TGTGCCAGTACCCCTACGGGAGGGGACAATTCACCCCTCCACTTT	CASTPTGGDNSPLHF
TRBV7-2	TRBD2	.	TRBJ2-7	TGTGCCAGCAGCTTAGAGGGACTAGCGGGAAGCTCCTACGAGCAGTACTTC	CASSLEGLAGSSYEQYF
TRBV7-9	.	.	TRBJ2-7	TGTGCCAGCAGGTTCAGTGATAACGAGCAGTACTTC	CASRFSDNEQYF
TRBV7-2	TRBD1	.	TRBJ1-2	TGTGCCAGCAGCCCGGACAGGGGGCTCCTCTACACCTTC	CASSPDRGLLYTF
TRBV7-2	TRBD1	.	TRBJ2-5	TGTGCCAGCAGCTTAGCCACCCCGGGACAGGGGCCTTTCAACTTC	CASSLATPGQGPFNF
TRBV28	.	.	TRBJ2-7	TGTGCCAGCAGTTTAGTATCAGGGGTCTCCTACGAGCAGTACTTC	CASSLVSGVSYEQYF
TRBV30	.	.	TRBJ1-5	TGTGCCTGGAGTGTACTCGGGAGTCAGCCCCAGCATTTT	CAWSVLGSQPQHF
TRBV4-1	TRBD2	.	TRBJ2-1	TGCGCCAGCAGCCATGTACTAGCGGGGGGATACAATGAGCAGTTCTTC	CASSHVLAGGYNEQFF
TRBV7-2	TRBD1	once	TRBJ1-6	TGTGCCAGCGGACAGGGGGCGCGATCACCCCTCCACTTT	CASGQGARSPLHF
TRBV5-6	.	few	TRBJ2-7	TGTGCCAGCACCTTGGGCGGGGAACGGTACGAGCAGTACTTC	CASTLGGERYEQYF
TRBV28	.	.	TRBJ2-5	TGTGCCAGCAGTTTAGACTCAGGAGGTGAGACCCAGTACTTC	CASSLDSGGETQYF
TRBV3-1/TRBV3-2	TRBD2	.	TRBJ2-3	TGTGCCAGCAGCCTTGGGGGGGGGACCCGCACAGATACGCAGTATTTT	CASSLGGGTRTDTQYF
TRBV2	TRBD1	.	TRBJ1-1	TGTGCCAGCAGAGCGCTACAGGGGGCCTACACTGAAGCTTTCTTT	CASRALQGAYTEAFF
TRBV2	.	.	TRBJ1-5	TGTGCCAGCAGTGGACTGGGGGGAAATCAGCCCCAGCATTTT	CASSGLGGNQPQHF
TRBV7-9	.	.	TRBJ1-3	TGTGCCAGCAGCTTATCAGGAAACACCATATATTTT	CASSLSGNTIYF
TRBV30	TRBD1	.	TRBJ1-2	TGTGCCTGGGAGACAGGGGGACGTGGCTACACCTTC	CAWETGGRGYTF
TRBV28	.	.	TRBJ2-7	TGTGCCAGCAGTTCTCGACAGGTAACCTCCTACGAGCAGTACTTC	CASSSRQVTSYEQYF
TRBV7-2	TRBD1	few	TRBJ1-2	TGTGCCAGCAGCTTAGGCGTGGGACAGATTAGAGCTAACTATGGCTACACCTTC	CASSLGVGQIRANYGYTF
TRBV4-3	.	.	TRBJ2-6	TGCGCCAGCAGCCACCAGGGGGCCAACGTCCTGACTTTC	CASSHQGANVLTF
TRBV5-1	.	.	TRBJ1-6	TGCGCCAGCAGCTTGGAGGCAGGGGCTAATTCACCCCTCCACTTT	CASSLEAGANSPLHF